This T cell receptor beta chain appears in the sequencing data of a study of PD-L1 blockade in urothelial cancer. As for the study in general: Each participant's history included 0 to 3 prior chemotherapy regimens. Blood analysis took place 3 weeks (second dose) and 6 weeks after treatment start. Whole-study findings and limits: Tumor-associated TCR clones expanded more in blood at 3 weeks in patients with durable benefit.

This clone was seen a few times. Its specificity is not known. The length of the CDR3 is 13 residues. Trimming pared 1 base from V and 9 bases from J, leaving 11 bases between. CDR1 is SGHKS, CDR2 YYEKEE, per germline (reference sequence). Clones were read by immunoSEQ multiplex PCR, and TCRdb kept only the in-frame ones, dropping some. The repertoire holds about 84,000 clones, with 82% as singletons. The starting material was PBMCs, obtained around atezolizumab (anti-PD-L1) treatment. The chain uses TRBV5-5 and TRBJ2-1; D possibly corresponds to TRBD2 (6 bases). The source is a man between 65 and 85 years old with urothelial cancer. CDR3 region: CASSLWRGSEQFF. The CDR3 bases are TGTGCCAGCAGCTTGTGGCGGGGTAGTGAGCAGTTCTTC.